These 23 T cell receptor beta chains were sequenced from one sample in a study of tissue T cells after allogeneic stem cell transplantation. The time point denotes: mouse harvest day 7 after allogeneic transplant. Mouse grafts combined 10^7 T-cell-depleted bone marrow cells with 10^6 splenic CD5+ T cells. Libraries were prepared by immunoSEQ multiplex PCR; TCRdb keeps only in-frame clonotypes and omits some of them. This sample carries roughly 4,800 clones, roughly 46% of them seen once, and the ten largest clones take 6.5%. The sample consisted of gut tissue. All receptors derive from a female BALB/c mouse given C57BL/6 T cells with graft-versus-host disease after an allogeneic hematopoietic cell transplant.

On this clone: The germline and genes are mouse ones. From the germline J gene comes the end of the CDR3, since the read stops 1 residue before it. This rearrangement joins TRBV15 to TRBJ2-4, with TRBD2 matching 7 bases. The length of the CDR3 is 12 residues. The junction had 0 bases not matched to a gene; V was cut back by 3 bases and J by 6 bases. The germline gives CDR1 SGHND, CDR2 FRSKSL. The CDR3 is CASSLTGNTLYF. CDR3 bases read: TGTGCCAGCAGTTTGACTGGGAACACCTTGTAC.

Worth noting for this clone: Mouse germline and gene names are used. The read ends 1 residue shy of where the CDR3 ends; the end is completed using the germline J gene. The V gene is TRBV26, the J gene TRBJ2-5; D is perhaps TRBD1 (6 bases). Germline V CDR1 and CDR2: KGHPV, FQNQEV (reference sequence). This CDR3 has 14 residues. V lost 6 bases, J lost 0 bases, and 10 bases lay in between. CDR3: CASSPDRNQDTQYF. The CDR3 bases that were read are TGTGCCAGCAGCCCTGACAGGAACCAAGACACCCAGTAC.

Remarks on this clone: Gene names denote mouse genes. CDR3 loop: CASSPINERLFF. The covered CDR3 bases are TGTGCCAGCAGTCCAATCAACGAAAGATTATTT. The chain is built from TRBV26 and TRBJ1-4; D gene unclear. The DNA ends 1 residue before the CDR3 does, and the rest of the CDR3 is filled in from the germline J gene. CDR3 length equals 12 residues. Germline values: CDR1 KGHPV, CDR2 FQNQEV (reference sequence). V was trimmed by 4 bases and J by 4 bases, leaving 4 bases between them.

In the case of this clone: Gene labels here are mouse ones. The read gets to within 1 residue of the CDR3 end, and the germline J gene fills in the rest. The gene calls are TRBV24 and TRBJ2-4, with 7 bases identical to TRBD1. The length of the CDR3 is 13 residues. Germline V gives CDR1 KGHTA, CDR2 FRNEEI. Trimming cost V 4 bases and J 4 bases; bases outside gene matches: 2. The CDR3 DNA, read in part, is TGTGCCAGCAGTCCACAGGGGAAAAACACCTTGTAC. Protein: CASSPQGKNTLY. In full, the CDR3 is CASSPQGKNTLYF.

Points on this clone: The gene names given are mouse names. The DNA ends 1 residue before the CDR3 does, and the rest of the CDR3 is filled in from the germline J gene. The V call is TRBV26, the J call TRBJ1-4; 12 bases match TRBD1. The germline gives CDR1 KGHPV, CDR2 FQNQEV (reference sequence). The trim removed 4 bases at V and 8 bases at J, leaving 5 bases unmatched. This CDR3 comprises 15 residues. Incomplete CDR3 DNA: TGTGCCAGCAGTCCTCCGGGACAGGGGGCGGAAAGATTATTT. Protein product: CASSPPGQGAERLF. The CDR3 as a whole reads CASSPPGQGAERLFF.

About this clone itself: Gene names are mouse gene names. The CDR3 goes on 1 residue after the read ends, and that part is filled in from the germline J gene. The gene calls are TRBV12-1 and TRBJ2-3; 10 bases agree with TRBD2. Germline loops: CDR1 SGHSN, CDR2 HYEKVE. The CDR3 contains 16 residues. J gave up 0 bases and V 2 bases, and 4 bases lay outside the gene matches. Here the CDR3 reads CASSPDWGASAETLYF. The sequenced part of the CDR3 DNA is TGTGCCAGCTCTCCCGACTGGGGGGCTAGTGCAGAAACGCTGTAT.

Points on this clone: Gene names and germline refer to mouse. Sequencing ends 1 residue short of the CDR3 end; the germline J gene provides the rest. V is TRBV26 and J is TRBJ1-1; D call uncertain. The V gene lost 2 bases and the J gene lost 0 bases, with 4 bases spanning the gap. Per germline, CDR1 KGHPV and CDR2 FQNQEV (reference sequence). The CDR3 is 13 amino acids. Partial CDR3 DNA: TGTGCCAGCAGTCTGGGGACAAACACAGAAGTCTTC. This encodes CASSLGTNTEVF. In full, the CDR3 is CASSLGTNTEVFF.

As to this clone: Mouse gene names and germline throughout. Read coverage stops 1 residue before the CDR3 terminus; the germline J gene supplies the remainder. The chain uses TRBV26 and TRBJ2-5; 7 positions match TRBD1. J was trimmed by 5 bases and V by 4 bases; bases with no gene match: 0. The CDR3 is 12 residues long. Germline V lookup: CDR1 KGHPV, CDR2 FQNQEV (reference sequence). The sequenced part of the CDR3 DNA is TGTGCCAGCAGTCGACAGGGAGACACCCAGTAC. Amino acid sequence: CASSRQGDTQY. The complete CDR3 protein is CASSRQGDTQYF. Full variable domain (outside the CDR3, taken from reference TRBV26 and TRBJ2-5): NSKVIQTPRYLVKGQGQKAKMRCIPEKGHPVVFWYQQNKNNEFKFLINFQNQEVLQQIDMTEKRFSAECPSNSPCSLEIQSSEAGDSALYLCASSRQGDTQYFGPGTRLLVL.

This clone showed up just a few times. The gene names given are mouse names. The read ends 1 residue shy of where the CDR3 ends; the end is completed using the germline J gene. The chain joins TRBV13-2 to TRBJ2-7; 8 bases are shared with TRBD2. The CDR3 has 13 amino acids. With V trimmed by 2 bases and J by 7 bases, 5 bases remained unmatched. In germline, CDR1 is NNHNN, CDR2 SYGAGS (reference sequence). CDR3 in amino acids: CASGDWGAGEQYF. CDR3 DNA (partial): TGTGCCAGCGGTGACTGGGGGGCTGGGGAACAGTAC.

Comment on this clone: Mouse names are used for the genes. The sequenced fragment ends 1 residue before the CDR3 boundary, so the rest is inferred from the germline J gene. This sequence joins TRBV12-2 and TRBJ2-4, with D possibly matching TRBD1 (5 bases). Germline CDR1 reads SGHLS; CDR2 reads HYDKME. Trimming shortened V by 0 bases and J by 0 bases, and 6 bases separated the two germline ends. The CDR3 loop spans 14 amino acids. CDR3 DNA (partial): TGTGCCAGCTCTCTCGAGGGGAGTCAAAACACCTTGTAC. It codes for CASSLEGSQNTLY. From start to end, the CDR3 is CASSLEGSQNTLYF.

A note on this clone: Gene names and germline refer to mouse. CDR3 amino acids: CASSGTGSGQLYF. The CDR3 bases that were read are TGTGCCAGCAGTGGTACAGGGTCCGGGCAGCTCTAC. The chain combines TRBV26 with TRBJ2-2, with D possibly being TRBD1 (6 bases). Read coverage stops 1 residue before the CDR3 terminus; the germline J gene supplies the remainder. Trimming took 5 bases from V and 6 from J, leaving 10 bases between them. In germline, CDR1 is KGHPV, CDR2 FQNQEV (reference sequence). The CDR3 has 13 residues.

As regards this clone: All gene names here are mouse names. The CDR3 end falls 1 residue outside the read, so it is completed with the germline J gene. The V and J genes are TRBV3 and TRBJ2-1; a weak D match, TRBD2 (7 bases). The V gene lost 1 base and the J gene lost 7 bases, with 11 bases spanning the gap. The length of the CDR3 is 14 residues. Germline V gene data show CDR1 as SNHLY and CDR2 as FYNGKV (reference sequence). Here the CDR3 reads CASSLGGAGAEQFF. Incomplete CDR3 DNA: TGTGCCAGCAGCTTAGGGGGGGCGGGCGCTGAGCAGTTC.

This clone appeared a few times. Any gene name here is a mouse gene name. CDR3 protein: CAWSRDRGRNQAPLF. The sequenced CDR3 bases are TGTGCCTGGAGTCGGGACAGGGGGCGGAACCAGGCTCCGCTT. The chain joins TRBV31 to TRBJ1-5, with 12 bases matching TRBD1. The read ends 1 residue shy of where the CDR3 ends; the end is completed using the germline J gene. The CDR3 covers 15 residues. With V trimmed by 1 base and J by 4 bases, 2 bases remained unmatched. Germline-derived CDR1 and CDR2 are GKSSPN and SITVG.

With respect to this clone: Gene names and germline match the mouse. CDR3 protein: CASSQGRQDTQYF. CDR3 DNA, as far as it was read: TGTGCCAGCAGCCAGGGGCGCCAAGACACCCAGTAC. The chain uses TRBV26 and TRBJ2-5; a possible D gene is TRBD1 (6 bases). The CDR3 end is not reached by the read, which stops 1 residue before it; the germline J gene fills it in. In germline, CDR1 is KGHPV, CDR2 FQNQEV (reference sequence). Between the trimmed V and J ends, which lost 6 bases and 2 bases, there was a span of 9 bases. The length of the CDR3 is 13 residues.

With respect to this clone: Gene and germline names: mouse. The CDR3 end lies 1 residue beyond the end of the read and is filled in from the germline J gene. The genes are TRBV16 and TRBJ2-7, with 7 bases lining up with TRBD1. Looked up from germline, CDR1 is SGHSA and CDR2 is FRNQAP. The CDR3 runs 12 residues. J lost 4 bases, V lost 6 bases, and 3 bases had no gene match. The CDR3 bases that were read are TGTGCAAGCAGTCGGGACAGTTATGAACAGTAC. Amino acids: CASSRDSYEQY. The whole CDR3 sequence is CASSRDSYEQYF.

Details on this clone: Mouse gene names apply. Incomplete CDR3 DNA: TGTGCCAGCAGCGGACAGGGAGGTCAAAACACCTTGTAC. The encoded protein is CASSGQGGQNTLY. The entire CDR3 is CASSGQGGQNTLYF. This sequence joins TRBV26 and TRBJ2-4; TRBD1 matches 8 bases. Coverage ceases 1 residue before the CDR3 finishes, and the germline J gene fills in the end. The CDR3 has 14 amino acids. The V gene's germline CDR1 is KGHPV and CDR2 FQNQEV (reference sequence). V shed 6 bases, J shed 1 base, and the junction held 3 bases outside the gene matches.

As concerns this clone: All gene names here are mouse names. Sequencing ends 1 residue short of the CDR3 end; the germline J gene provides the rest. The genes are TRBV23 and TRBJ2-7; TRBD1 is the table's D call, not checked against the DNA. Germline values: CDR1 KGHTA, CDR2 FQNQQP. The CDR3 is made up of 12 amino acids. CDR3 DNA (partial): TGCTCCAGCAGTCAAGACAGCTATGAACAGTAC. Translated: CSSSQDSYEQY. The entire CDR3 reads CSSSQDSYEQYF. The full variable domain, in which reference TRBV23 and TRBJ2-7 provide the parts outside the CDR3, is DAAVTQKPRYLIKMKGQEAEMKCIPEKGHTAVFWYQQKQSKELKFLIYFQNQQPLDQIDMVKERFSAVCPSSSLCSLGIRTCEAEDSALYLCSSSQDSYEQYFGPGTRLTVL.

This clone was picked up a small number of times. Mouse names are used for the genes. The CDR3 protein is CASSLRTGSGNTLYF. The CDR3 bases that were read are TGTGCCAGCAGTCTGCGGACAGGGTCTGGAAATACGCTCTAT. The chain joins TRBV26 to TRBJ1-3; 8 bases are shared with TRBD1. The read stops 1 residue short of the end of the CDR3; the missing end is completed from the germline J gene. V trimming: 2 bases; J trimming: 1 base; junction bases outside the gene matches: 1. Germline CDR1 KGHPV, CDR2 FQNQEV (reference sequence). This CDR3 is 15 amino acids long.

There are a few counts of this clone. The genes are named according to mouse. With the read ending 1 residue before the CDR3 end, the germline J gene is used to fill in that end. The chain links TRBV3 to TRBJ2-4; D is perhaps TRBD1 or TRBD2 (5 bases each). The CDR3 is made up of 13 amino acids. Germline V lookup: CDR1 SNHLY, CDR2 FYNGKV (reference sequence). The V gene lost 5 bases and the J gene lost 4 bases, with 10 bases spanning the gap. The sequenced CDR3 bases are TGTGCCAGCAGCCCCGGGGCAGAAAACACCTTGTAC. Amino acid sequence: CASSPGAENTLY. The whole CDR3 sequence reads CASSPGAENTLYF.

Of note for this clone: Germline and genes here are mouse. The CDR3 goes on 1 residue after the read ends, and that part is filled in from the germline J gene. This chain connects TRBV12-2 to TRBJ1-4, with a weak D call TRBD1 (5 bases). CDR1 and CDR2 (germline): SGHLS, HYDKME. This CDR3 region has 15 residues. V lost 0 bases and J 2 bases, leaving 9 bases between the germline ends. CDR3 bases read: TGTGCCAGCTCTCTCGATGGACAATCCAACGAAAGATTATTT. Translated: CASSLDGQSNERLF. Given in full, the CDR3 is CASSLDGQSNERLFF. Variable domain in full (rest from reference TRBV12-2 and TRBJ1-4): NSGVVQSPRYIIKGKGERSILKCIPISGHLSVAWYQQTQGQELKFFIQHYDKMERDKGNLPSRFSVQQFDDYHSEMNMSALELEDSAVYFCASSLDGQSNERLFFGHGTKLSVL.

On this clone: Here the gene names and germline are mouse. The CDR3 end lies 1 residue beyond the end of the read and is filled in from the germline J gene. V usage is TRBV17 and J usage is TRBJ2-2, with D unresolved. Trimming took off 0 bases at V and 4 bases at J, with 6 bases between the two ends. CDR3 length: 14 residues. Per germline, CDR1 MNHDT and CDR2 YYDKIL. The covered CDR3 bases are TGTGCTAGCAGTAGAGATAAGGGCACCGGGCAGCTCTAC. Protein sequence: CASSRDKGTGQLY. The complete CDR3 sequence is CASSRDKGTGQLYF. Full variable domain (outside the CDR3, taken from reference TRBV17 and TRBJ2-2): DTTVKQNPRYKLARVGKPVNLICSQTMNHDTMYWYQKKPNQAPKLLLFYYDKILNREADTFEKFQSSRPNNSFCSLYIGSAGLEYSAMYLCASSRDKGTGQLYFGEGSKLTVL.

The count of this clone is one. The gene names given are mouse names. With the read ending 1 residue before the CDR3 end, the germline J gene is used to fill in that end. The rearrangement joins TRBV22 to TRBJ2-3; whether TRBD1, the table's D call, matches the DNA was not checked. TRBV22 is classified as a pseudogene. The CDR3 is 14 amino acids. This CDR3 is CASSIDRAAETLYF. CDR3 bases read: TGTGCCAGCAGTATCGACAGGGCGGCAGAAACGCTGTAT.

As for this clone: Each gene name is a mouse one. Read sequence stops 1 residue before the CDR3 end, and the germline J gene provides the missing end. The V gene is TRBV12-1, the J gene TRBJ1-5; perhaps TRBD1 as D (6 bases). V was shortened by 3 bases and J by 6 bases, with 14 bases between the two germline ends. In germline, CDR1 is SGHSN, CDR2 HYEKVE. This CDR3 is 14 amino acids long. The part of the CDR3 DNA that was read is TGTGCCAGCTCTTCCACGGGACACATCCAGGCTCCGCTT. It specifies CASSSTGHIQAPL. The full CDR3 protein is CASSSTGHIQAPLF.